This T cell receptor beta chain was documented in a study of cytomegalovirus exposure and HLA in healthy donors. Turning to the study itself: Unique TCR beta sequences numbering over 100 million came from about 180 million T cells in an earlier analysis.

CDR3 length: 14 residues. Study-level points and caveats: The authors enumerated over 150 TCR beta chains as linked to cytomegalovirus. A classifier reportedly called cytomegalovirus status with high sensitivity and specificity. Most TCR sequences were rare, but some public TCRs occurred in many donors.

The PCR had 60 Vbeta and 13 Jbeta primers. TCRdb keeps only in-frame clones here, not all; method: immunoSEQ multiplex PCR. The data hold approximately 210,000 clones, with around 79% observed a single time. Comment on this clone: Its antigen remains unidentified.

This clonotype was obtained from a girl aged 10 to 17 in good health and CMV-seropositive. The material sequenced was PBMCs. The genes are TRBV21-1 and TRBJ1-4; no DNA check was done on the table's D call, TRBD1. TRBV21-1 is an annotated pseudogene. The DNA of the CDR3 is TGTGCCAGCAGGGGACAGGGGACTAATGAAAAACTGTTTTTT. Translated: CASRGQGTNEKLFF.